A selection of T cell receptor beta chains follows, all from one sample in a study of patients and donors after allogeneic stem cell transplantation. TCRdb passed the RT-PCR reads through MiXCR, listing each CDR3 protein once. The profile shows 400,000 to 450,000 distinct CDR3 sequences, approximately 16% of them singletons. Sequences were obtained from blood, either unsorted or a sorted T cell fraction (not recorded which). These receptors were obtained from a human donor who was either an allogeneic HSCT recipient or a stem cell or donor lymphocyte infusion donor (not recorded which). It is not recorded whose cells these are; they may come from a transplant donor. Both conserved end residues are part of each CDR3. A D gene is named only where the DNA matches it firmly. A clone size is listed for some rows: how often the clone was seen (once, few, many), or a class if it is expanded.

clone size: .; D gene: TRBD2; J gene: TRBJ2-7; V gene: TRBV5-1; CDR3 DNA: TGCGCCAGCAGCCCTCTACTAGCGGGAGGCTACGAGCAGTACTTC; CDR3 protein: CASSPLLAGGYEQYF
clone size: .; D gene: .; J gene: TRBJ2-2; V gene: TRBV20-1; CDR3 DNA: TGCAGTGCGAGGGGTGGCAGGACGAAAGCCGGGGAGCTGTTTTTT; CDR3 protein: CSARGGRTKAGELFF
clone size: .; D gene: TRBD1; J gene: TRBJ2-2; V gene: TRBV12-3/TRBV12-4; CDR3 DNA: TGTGCCAGCAGATACGCGACAGGGCTCACGAACACCGGGGAGCTGTTTTTT; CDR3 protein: CASRYATGLTNTGELFF
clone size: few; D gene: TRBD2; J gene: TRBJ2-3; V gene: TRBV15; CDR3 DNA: TGTGCCACCCGGACTAGCGGGCTTCTGGCAGATACGCAGTATTTT; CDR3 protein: CATRTSGLLADTQYF
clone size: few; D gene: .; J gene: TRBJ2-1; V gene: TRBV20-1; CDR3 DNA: TGCAGTGCTAGGCCTTCTGGGCGGAATGAGCAGTTCTTC; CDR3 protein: CSARPSGRNEQFF
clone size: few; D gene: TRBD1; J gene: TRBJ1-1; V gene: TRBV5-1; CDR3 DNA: TGCGCCAGCAGCGCCCGACAGGGGGGATCAAACACTGAAGCTTTCTTT; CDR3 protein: CASSARQGGSNTEAFF
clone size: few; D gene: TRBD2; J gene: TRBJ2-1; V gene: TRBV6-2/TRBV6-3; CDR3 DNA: TGTGCCAGCAGTTACCTCGGACTAGCGGGAGCGGGGGAGCAGTTCTTC; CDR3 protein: CASSYLGLAGAGEQFF
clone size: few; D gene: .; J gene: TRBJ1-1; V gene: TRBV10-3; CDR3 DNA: TGTGCCATCAACCGGGGGAGTAACGCTGAAGCTTTCTTT; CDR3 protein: CAINRGSNAEAFF
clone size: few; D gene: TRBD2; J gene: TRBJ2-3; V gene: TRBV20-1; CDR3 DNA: TGCAGTGTCCAAGGATCTAGCGGGGGCCAATGGGATACGCAGTATTTT; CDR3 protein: CSVQGSSGGQWDTQYF
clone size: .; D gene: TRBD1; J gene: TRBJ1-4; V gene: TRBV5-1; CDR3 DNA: TGCGCCAGCAGCCCTGGGACAGGGTCGGCCGAAAAACTGTTTTTT; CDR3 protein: CASSPGTGSAEKLFF
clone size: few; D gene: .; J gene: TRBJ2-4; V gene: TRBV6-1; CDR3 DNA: TGTGCCAGCACCGTTAATGGTAGCGGCAAAAACATTCAGTACTTC; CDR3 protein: CASTVNGSGKNIQYF
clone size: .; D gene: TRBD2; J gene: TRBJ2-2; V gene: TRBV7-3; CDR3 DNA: TGTGCCAGCAGCCCCTCCTTCCGTCGGGAGGGGGGAAAGGCCGGGGAGCTGTTTTTT; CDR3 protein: CASSPSFRREGGKAGELFF
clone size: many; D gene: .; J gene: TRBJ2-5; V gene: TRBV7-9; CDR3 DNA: TGTGCCAGCAGCTTAGACTGGTTCTCCGAATACTTC; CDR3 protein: CASSLDWFSEYF
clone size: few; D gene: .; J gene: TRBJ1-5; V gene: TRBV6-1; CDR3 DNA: TGTGCCAGCAGGGGGGTTAGCAATCAGCCCCAGCATTTT; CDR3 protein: CASRGVSNQPQHF
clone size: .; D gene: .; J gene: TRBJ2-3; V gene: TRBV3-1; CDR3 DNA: TGTGCCAGCAGCCAAAGGCCGGGGTTTAGCACAGATACGCAGTATTTT; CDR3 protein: CASSQRPGFSTDTQYF
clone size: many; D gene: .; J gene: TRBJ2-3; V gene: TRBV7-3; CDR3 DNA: TGTGCCAGCACCGAATTCGGGGATAGCACAGATACGCAGTATTTT; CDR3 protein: CASTEFGDSTDTQYF
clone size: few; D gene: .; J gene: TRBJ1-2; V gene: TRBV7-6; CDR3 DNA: TGTGCCAGCAGACCACTAGGGCAGCGAAACTATGGCTACACCTTC; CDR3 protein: CASRPLGQRNYGYTF
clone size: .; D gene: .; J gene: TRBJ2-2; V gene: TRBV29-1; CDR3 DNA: TGCAGCGTTGTAGGGGGTTCCGGGGAGCTGTTTTTT; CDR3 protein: CSVVGGSGELFF
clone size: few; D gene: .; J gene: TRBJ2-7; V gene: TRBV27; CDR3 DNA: TGTGCCAGCAGTTTCAAACAGGAAATCTACGAGCAGTACTTC; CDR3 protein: CASSFKQEIYEQYF
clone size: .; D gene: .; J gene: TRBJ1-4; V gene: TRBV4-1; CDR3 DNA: TGCGCCAGCGCGGGCATTACTAATGAAAAACTGTTTTTT; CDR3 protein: CASAGITNEKLFF
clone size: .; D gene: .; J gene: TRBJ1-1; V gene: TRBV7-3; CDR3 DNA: TGTGCCAGCACCATTAAACCGGGACAAGAAGCTTTCTTT; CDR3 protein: CASTIKPGQEAFF
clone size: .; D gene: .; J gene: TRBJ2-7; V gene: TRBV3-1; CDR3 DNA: TGTGCCAGCAGCTCGCCCGGGGCGGGAACTGCCTACGAGCAGTACTTC; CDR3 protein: CASSSPGAGTAYEQYF
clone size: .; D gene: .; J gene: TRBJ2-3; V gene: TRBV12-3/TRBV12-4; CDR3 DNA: TGTGCCAGCAGTTTAAGGGACCCGACTACGCAGTATTTT; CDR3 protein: CASSLRDPTTQYF